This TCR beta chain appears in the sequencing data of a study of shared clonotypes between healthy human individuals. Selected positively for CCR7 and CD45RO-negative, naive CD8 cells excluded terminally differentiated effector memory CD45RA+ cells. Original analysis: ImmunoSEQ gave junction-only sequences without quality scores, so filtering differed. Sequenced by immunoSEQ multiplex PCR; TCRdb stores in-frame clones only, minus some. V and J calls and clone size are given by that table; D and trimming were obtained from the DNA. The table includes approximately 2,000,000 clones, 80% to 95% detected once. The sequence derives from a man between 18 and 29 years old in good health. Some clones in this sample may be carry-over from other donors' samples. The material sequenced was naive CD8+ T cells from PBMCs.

CDR3 sequence: CASSLDRSMNTEAFF. The CDR3 DNA follows: TGTGCCAGCAGCTTAGATCGATCTATGAACACTGAAGCTTTCTTT. V and J are TRBV7-9 and TRBJ1-1, with D unresolved. V was pared by 1 base and J by 0 bases, with 9 bases between. The CDR3 contains 15 residues. Germline values: CDR1 SEHNR, CDR2 FQNEAQ (reference sequence). Full variable domain (outside the CDR3, taken from reference TRBV7-9 and TRBJ1-1): DTGVSQNPRHKITKRGQNVTFRCDPISEHNRLYWYRQTLGQGPEFLTYFQNEAQLEKSRLLSDRFSAERPKGSFSTLEIQRTEQGDSAMYLCASSLDRSMNTEAFFGQGTRLTVV.